This T cell receptor (beta chain) was retrieved from a study of blood T cells in healthy people across ages. The wider study: For every two T cells, template switching captured about one barcoded beta molecule.

The CDR3 contains 14 residues. Germline V CDR1 and CDR2: DFQATT, SNEGSKA (reference sequence). Trimming took off 3 bases at V and 1 base at J, with 11 bases between the two ends. Sample-barcoded 5' priming and a J-beta primer mix drove a second PCR of 7 to 11 cycles. The template-switch adaptor was a 5' adaptor with 12 random nucleotides. It tagged each cDNA molecule. TCRdb re-called the 5' RACE reads with MiXCR, one entry per CDR3 protein. The data hold approximately 1.5 million distinct CDR3 sequences, with approximately 39% observed a single time. Each donor had roughly 10 milliliters of peripheral blood drawn.

The chain uses TRBV20-1 and TRBJ2-3; weak D call: TRBD2 (5 bases). Sequencing used blood. The receptor's source is a woman aged 18-29 years in good health. The CDR3 reads CSASMRRGTDTQYF. CDR3 DNA: TGCAGTGCTAGCATGCGGCGGGGCACAGATACGCAGTATTTT.